This T cell receptor (beta chain) was profiled in a study of shared clonotypes between healthy human individuals (TCRdb year 2020). Broadly, across the study: The cohort comprised two women and a few men aged 18 to 49 years. For each donor, CD4 naive and CD4 memory were each given three plates, CD8 naive was given two plates, and CD8 memory was given one plate. To estimate repertoire size and how much clonotype sharing occurs between individuals, the study deeply sequenced the blood TCR repertoires of 4 to 6 healthy adults. To increase sequencing depth and limit assay-specific biases, TCR repertoire library preparation and sequencing were carried out by different laboratories using diverse techniques. Leukapheresis yielded between about 0.9 and 9 billion PBMCs per donor. The paper as a whole reports these results and caveats: Larger estimated clonotype richness was generally found for naive subsets than for memory subsets. Sharing across several donors was observed for approximately 4.6% of naive CD4, around 3.5% of naive CD8, around 2.5% of memory CD4, and approximately 0.41% of memory CD8 clonotypes. Only blood was sampled, and tissue TCR repertoires likely differ from those in blood. Compared with non-shared clonotypes, clonotypes shared by all four sorted-subset donors had higher generation probabilities. Pairwise subsampling led to the expectation that sequencing depth would affect the degree of clonotype sharing among donors. Rarefaction of sorted-subset datasets indicated incomplete sequencing despite the large sequencing depth. Because the study included a small number of donors, the genetic and exposure-history diversity represented was limited.

About this clone: There is no known antigen for this receptor. Per-base qualities were not stored, and no clone one base away is much larger.

V drops 0 bases and J drops 3 bases, leaving 13 bases in between. CDR1 SGDLS and CDR2 YYNGEE are derived from the germline V gene. There are 15 amino acids in the CDR3, from cysteine to phenylalanine inclusive. CDR3 DNA only is kept here, 45 bases in frame from base 1. Using the deep immunoSEQ assay, TCR CDR3 regions were amplified from genomic DNA by multiplex PCR. Extracted genomic DNA from each cell subset was distributed evenly across all wells of several immunoSEQ 96-well plates, and each plate was treated as a replicate. For sorted subsets, around 200 ng genomic DNA, equal to some 30,000 T cell genomes, was loaded into each replicate PCR. Purified libraries were measured with a Qubit 3.0 fluorometer, size-checked on a Bioanalyzer 2100, and measured again with the KAPA Library Quantification kit. Every immunoSEQ 96-well plate was sequenced on a dedicated single-read 150-cycle Illumina NextSeq 550 flow cell. Concerning the study's data processing: Because only junctional sequences without quality scores were contained in the immunoSEQ output, filtering matching that applied to full-length reads could not be performed. To assign V/J genes and CDR3, sequences were annotated against IMGT germline references using PyIR, a Python wrapper for IgBLAST v1.9. Reads were removed for weak V/J assignments (E-value above 1e-6), missing CDR3, stop codons, out-of-frame junctions, or ambiguous translated residues. V3J clonotypes were defined by identical inferred V gene, J gene, and CDR3 amino acid sequence. The percentage overlap between two repertoires was calculated by dividing the number of shared unique clonotypes by the size of the smaller repertoire. Richness of each repertoire was evaluated using RTK rarefaction, the Chao1 estimator, and Recon v2.1 estimates of unobserved clonotypes. Generation probabilities were computed with OLGA for all TCRbeta clonotypes obtained by the gDNA method from several donors. In its TCRdb copy, this immuneACCESS table keeps in-frame sequences only and misses some clones. Where compared with another copy, unresolved V genes explain less than half of these, and the others have no known cause. The DNA gave D and trimming, while V, J and clone size come from that table. Within this sample are fewer than 1.8 million clones, with around 98.5% of them counted one time only. Together, the top ten hold about 0.35% of the sample.

The donors were healthy, HIV-negative adults who had no recently reported acute infections or vaccinations. Every donor was a Caucasian adult residing in Nashville, Tennessee, USA. CD4+ T cells were enriched through magnetic negative selection, after which naive cells were positively selected on CD45RA and the remaining negative fraction served as the memory subset. After blood collection by leukapheresis, PBMCs were isolated using Ficoll-Histopaque density gradient centrifugation and then cryopreserved in the vapor phase of liquid nitrogen. Analytical flow cytometry was used to check the purity and quantity of every magnetically sorted T cell population. Genomic DNA was isolated from each sorted fraction and quantified by UV absorbance on a Nanodrop 2000c.

The specimen was naive CD4+ T cells sorted from blood. Reading the label with the study, this specimen's cell subset or site is: CD45RA+ positively selected. The rearrangement joined TRBV9 to TRBJ2-7; perhaps TRBD1 is the D gene, with 7 bases matching. This TCR was recovered from a man aged 25-40 years in good health. The CDR3 protein sequence reads: CASSVGAGGIYEQYF. The DNA sequence follows: TGTGCCAGCAGCGTAGGAGCAGGGGGGATCTACGAGCAGTACTTC.